This T cell receptor beta chain was sequenced for a study of spatial heterogeneity in lung cancer. In the study overall: Raw reads contained each unique TCR and UMI combination more than ten times on average.

Documented time point: sample taken at primary tumor resection. Patients with untreated early-stage non-small cell lung cancer, numbering some 68, were the donors. Unsorted tumor, nontumor lung tissue or cryopreserved PBMC supplied the whole RNA. Trimming pared 4 bases from V and 5 bases from J, leaving 18 bases between. Germline V gene lookup returns CDR1 SEHNR and CDR2 FQNEAQ (reference sequence). This CDR3 is built from 16 residues. This clonotype has ten or more counts. Every TCR cDNA molecule bore a unique molecular identifier. Each CDR3 protein is one row after TCRdb ran MiXCR on the 5' RACE reads. This table holds over 50,000 distinct CDR3 sequences, about 5.9% found once.

The TCR sequence derives from a female donor with early-stage non-small cell lung cancer. The sequencing here drew on PBMCs, taken at surgery. The rearrangement links TRBV7-9 to TRBJ1-5, with a possible D match to TRBD1 (6 bases). CDR3 amino acids: CASSSPRRGPDQPQHF. The DNA of the CDR3 is TGTGCCAGCAGCTCTCCTAGACGGGGGCCCGATCAGCCCCAGCATTTT.